This passage covers 21 T cell receptor beta chains from one sample sequenced in a study of post-analysis software for immune sequencing data. No antigen has been assigned to these receptors. Each TCR beta cDNA library carried unique molecular identifiers. Via MiXCR, TCRdb re-called the PCR reads, giving one row per CDR3 protein. The sample consists of 750,000 to 950,000 distinct CDR3 sequences, around 50% of them appearing once. Broader study findings: Controls had lower frequencies than patients of five or six TRBV segments, which included TRBV5-6, TRBV5-1 and TRBV20-1.

The specimen sequenced was blood. The receptors here all came from a girl aged 5 to 17 with multiple sclerosis.

The rearrangement uses TRBV5-1 and TRBJ1-6; 7 bases map to TRBD1. Trimming at V came to 1 base and at J to 2 bases, leaving 9 bases not matched to a gene. CDR3 size: 18 residues. In germline, CDR1 is SGHRS, CDR2 YFSETQ. CDR3 protein: CASSLFQPDRAYNSPLHF. As DNA, the CDR3 is TGCGCCAGCAGCTTGTTCCAACCTGACAGGGCCTATAATTCACCCCTCCACTTT.

This clonotype was counted a single time. The genes are TRBV6-5 and TRBJ1-6; D call uncertain. The CDR3 length is 16 residues. Germline assignment: CDR1 MNHEY and CDR2 SVGAGI. Trimming stripped 2 bases from V and 5 bases from J, with 13 bases between. The CDR3 protein is CASSYEFVPDNSPLHF. The DNA of the CDR3 is TGTGCCAGCAGTTACGAGTTTGTCCCGGATAATTCACCCCTCCACTTT.

The chain carries TRBV14 and TRBJ2-7; D is unresolved. Looked up from germline, CDR1 is SGHDN and CDR2 is FVKESK. With 1 base removed from V and 9 bases from J, the gap between germline ends came to 10 bases. This CDR3 region has 12 residues. DNA for the CDR3: TGTGCCAGCAGCCAAGTTAGTAGCCGGCAGTACTTC. Amino acids: CASSQVSSRQYF.

The chain carries TRBV7-9 and TRBJ2-7, with 11 bases matching TRBD2. Trimming cost V 4 bases and J 5 bases; bases outside gene matches: 13. There are 17 residues in the CDR3. Germline assignment: CDR1 SEHNR and CDR2 FQNEAQ (reference sequence). The CDR3 DNA sequence: TGTGCCAGCAGCTCCCCTCCGATACTAGCGGGAGAGCACGAGCAGTACTTC. This sequence encodes CASSSPPILAGEHEQYF.

The chain employs TRBV29-1 and TRBJ1-1; possible D gene TRBD1, 5 bases. Germline assignment: CDR1 SQVTM and CDR2 ANQGSEA. This CDR3 spans 13 amino acids. V lost 7 bases, J lost 5 bases, and 17 bases lay in between. CDR3 sequence: CSAAGQGSTEAFF. The CDR3, as DNA: TGCAGCGCCGCCGGCCAGGGTAGTACTGAAGCTTTCTTT.

This clonotype was recorded a few times. This rearrangement joins TRBV12-3 or TRBV12-4 to TRBJ2-3; 9 positions agree with TRBD2. The junction had 8 bases not matched to a gene; V was cut back by 6 bases and J by 7 bases. There are 14 residues in the CDR3. The CDR3 region is CASRLSGSENTQYF. The CDR3 coding sequence is TGTGCCAGCAGGCTTAGCGGGAGTGAGAATACGCAGTATTTT.

The J gene is TRBJ1-5, the V gene TRBV9, with D uncertain. Trimming stripped 3 bases from V and 4 bases from J, with 14 bases between. Germline lookup yields CDR1 SGDLS and CDR2 YYNGEE. CDR3 size: 15 residues. The CDR3 nucleotides are TGTGCCAGCAGCGCGGACGGTTTCGGGAATCAGCCCCAGCATTTT. Protein sequence: CASSADGFGNQPQHF.

The chain uses TRBV7-9 and TRBJ1-2; 8 nucleotides line up with TRBD1. Germline V gene lookup returns CDR1 SEHNR and CDR2 FQNEAQ (reference sequence). Germline trimming cut 5 bases from V and 4 bases from J; bases unmatched to any gene: 9. The CDR3 extends over 15 amino acids. CDR3 residues: CASSPNRGSTYGYTF. The DNA for the CDR3 is TGTGCCAGCAGCCCCAACAGGGGGTCGACCTATGGCTACACCTTC.

The sample holds a few counts of this clonotype. This chain joins TRBV5-1 and TRBJ1-2; 9 bases are a match to TRBD1. Trimming at V came to 1 base and at J to 2 bases, leaving 12 bases not matched to a gene. The CDR3 is 18 residues long. Per the germline V gene, CDR1 is SGHRS and CDR2 is YFSETQ. CDR3 nucleotide sequence: TGCGCCAGCAGCTTGAATCCGGACAGGGGCGCGGTGAACTATGGCTACACCTTC. Residues: CASSLNPDRGAVNYGYTF.

This clonotype has only a few counts. The chain couples TRBV5-6 to TRBJ2-7; D ambiguous. The CDR3 is made up of 15 amino acids. Germline V gene sequence: CDR1 SGHDT, CDR2 YYEEEE. V was pared by 1 base and J by 5 bases, with 16 bases between. CDR3: CASSLSPSGPDEQYF. CDR3 in DNA: TGTGCCAGCAGCTTGTCCCCCTCCGGGCCGGACGAGCAGTACTTC.

There are a few counts of this clonotype. The chain is built from TRBV7-3 and TRBJ2-7, with 10 nucleotides matching TRBD2. The germline V gene has CDR1 SGHTA and CDR2 FQGTGA. CDR3 size: 15 residues. J was trimmed by 3 bases and V by 2 bases; bases with no gene match: 4. The CDR3 DNA follows: TGTGCCAGCAGCTTACAGCGACTAGCGGGCTACGAGCAGTACTTC. Its translation is CASSLQRLAGYEQYF. The full variable domain, in which reference TRBV7-3 and TRBJ2-7 provide the parts outside the CDR3, is GAGVSQTPSNKVTEKGKYVELRCDPISGHTALYWYRQSLGQGPEFLIYFQGTGAADDSGLPNDRFFAVRPEGSVSTLKIQRTERGDSAVYLCASSLQRLAGYEQYFGPGTRLTVT.

The chain recombines TRBV6-1 with TRBJ2-7, with TRBD2 matching 9 bases. Germline loops: CDR1 MNHNS, CDR2 SASEGT. Losses at the gene ends were 3 bases for V and 0 bases for J; bases not matched to a gene: 6. The CDR3 spans 16 residues. The CDR3 protein is CASSDPAGGSSYEQYF. CDR3 DNA: TGTGCCAGCAGTGACCCGGCGGGAGGGAGCTCCTACGAGCAGTACTTC.

This chain joins TRBV27 and TRBJ2-1, with D possibly being TRBD2 (5 bases). The CDR3 sequence is 13 residues long. Trimming shortened V by 5 bases and J by 10 bases, and 15 bases separated the two germline ends. CDR1 is MNHEY, CDR2 SMNVEV, per germline (reference sequence). CDR3 DNA sequence: TGTGCCAGCAGTCCCCCTCAACAGCGGGAGCAGTTCTTC. This sequence encodes CASSPPQQREQFF.

The rearrangement uses TRBV27 and TRBJ2-5, with 7 bases that match TRBD2. V lost 1 base and J lost 5; bases outside the gene matches: 4. This CDR3 has 14 residues. The germline V gene encodes CDR1 MNHEY and CDR2 SMNVEV (reference sequence). The CDR3 nucleotides read TGTGCCAGCAGTTTATTCTGGGGGGGGGAGACCCAGTACTTC. Protein: CASSLFWGGETQYF.

A few counts support this clonotype. J is TRBJ2-7 and V is TRBV7-6; D is tentatively TRBD1 or TRBD2 (5 bases each). Between the trimmed V and J ends, which lost 1 base and 6 bases, there was a span of 10 bases. The CDR3 loop spans 13 amino acids. Germline V gene lookup returns CDR1 SGHVS and CDR2 FNYEAQ. CDR3 bases: TGTGCCAGCAGCTTAGAACAGGCGGGCGAGCAGTACTTC. Its protein is CASSLEQAGEQYF.

The chain recombines TRBV7-2 with TRBJ2-2, with D possibly being TRBD2 (6 bases). The germline CDR1 and CDR2 sequences are SGHTA and FQGNSA. V shed 5 bases and J shed 6 bases, with 10 bases lying between them. CDR3 length: 13 amino acids. CDR3 in DNA: TGTGCCAGCAGCCGCTGGGAGGCCGGGGAGCTGTTTTTT. Translated: CASSRWEAGELFF.

V usage is TRBV12-3 or TRBV12-4 and J usage is TRBJ2-7; 11 bases line up with TRBD2. The ends lost 2 bases at V and 4 bases at J; junction bases unmatched: 10. The CDR3 sequence is 17 residues long. This chain's CDR3 is CASSLPRGTSGGYEQYF. DNA of the CDR3: TGTGCCAGCAGTTTACCCCGGGGGACTAGCGGAGGTTACGAGCAGTACTTC.

This clonotype was seen at least ten times. The genes are TRBV12-3 or TRBV12-4 and TRBJ2-2; possibly TRBD2 for D (5 bases). Trimming shortened V by 3 bases and J by 5 bases, and 7 bases separated the two germline ends. The CDR3 loop spans 13 amino acids. The CDR3 is CASSFGGTGELFF. CDR3 nucleotides: TGTGCCAGCAGTTTCGGCGGGACCGGGGAGCTGTTTTTT.

The genes are TRBV10-2 and TRBJ2-4; no reliable D call. This CDR3 comprises 11 residues. Per germline, CDR1 WSHSY and CDR2 SAAADI. V gave up 8 bases and J gave up 5 bases, with 7 bases separating them. The CDR3 here is CASGRENIQYF. The CDR3 nucleotides read TGCGCCAGCGGACGGGAAAACATTCAGTACTTC.

In its sample, this clonotype was seen a few times. The chain couples TRBV3-1 to TRBJ1-6; TRBD1 matches at 7 bases. This CDR3 is built from 13 residues. Germline CDR1 LGHDT, CDR2 YNNKEL (reference sequence). The ends lost 7 bases at V and 9 bases at J; junction bases unmatched: 6. CDR3 coding DNA: TGTGCCAGCAACACAGGGGTAACTTCACCCCTCCACTTT. This sequence encodes CASNTGVTSPLHF. The whole variable domain, filled in from reference TRBV3-1 and TRBJ1-6, reads DTAVSQTPKYLVTQMGNDKSIKCEQNLGHDTMYWYKQDSKKFLKIMFSYNNKELIINETVPNRFSPKSPDKAHLNLHINSLELGDSAVYFCASNTGVTSPLHFGNGTRLTVT.

This clonotype was detected only a few times. The gene calls are TRBV27 and TRBJ2-1; the D is unclear. V was trimmed by 5 bases and J by 0 bases, leaving 11 bases between them. The CDR3 runs 15 residues. Germline V gene sequence: CDR1 MNHEY, CDR2 SMNVEV (reference sequence). In nucleotides, the CDR3 is TGTGCCAGCAGTCAGACTGGTAGCTCCTACAATGAGCAGTTCTTC. It yields the protein CASSQTGSSYNEQFF.